A selection of T cell receptor beta chains follows, all from one sample in a study of control samples from healthy donors and cancer patients. Using immunoSEQ multiplex PCR, the repertoire was profiled, and TCRdb retains in-frame clones only, with some absent. The table records about 130,000 clones, about 95% of them present only once. The sequenced material came from blood. The receptor source for this set is a man aged 25-45 years in good health. Each CDR3 is given with its conserved first and last residue. The D gene is left open where the match is weak. The size entry is marked missing in some rows and otherwise reads once, few, many or a size class.

>-|once|TRBJ2-3|TRBV19
TGTGCCAGTAGTATCCGATGGGGAGATACGCAGTATTTT
CASSIRWGDTQYF
>-|-|TRBJ1-2|TRBV4-2
TGTGCCAGCAGCCAAGATTTCTCAGTCGGGTCCTATGGCTACACCTTC
CASSQDFSVGSYGYTF
>TRBD1|-|TRBJ1-1|TRBV4-1
TGCGCCAGCAGCCAAGAGGGACAGGGGAGAGAAGCTTTCTTT
CASSQEGQGREAFF
>-|-|TRBJ1-2|TRBV7-9
TGTGCCAGCAGCTTAGGTACAGAGTATGGCTACACCTTC
CASSLGTEYGYTF
>TRBD2|-|TRBJ2-3|TRBV7-6
TGTGCCAGCAGCTTCACCGGGGGGGCGGTTGATACGCAGTATTTT
CASSFTGGAVDTQYF
>-|-|TRBJ2-1|TRBV18
TGTGCCAGCTCACCACCAGGTCGCGGGGCCGAAGGCTCCTACAATGAGCAGTTCTTC
CASSPPGRGAEGSYNEQFF
>-|-|TRBJ1-2|TRBV7-9
TGTGCCAGCAGCTTAAATATTCGGTTGGACGCGGGGCTAGGTGGCTACACCTTC
CASSLNIRLDAGLGGYTF
>-|once|TRBJ1-3|TRBV2
TGTGCCAGCACCTACGGAAACACCATATATTTT
CASTYGNTIYF
>-|-|TRBJ2-7|TRBV21-1
TGTGCCAGCAGCAAGGACAGGGTCTCCTACGAGCAGTACTTC
CASSKDRVSYEQYF
>TRBD1|-|TRBJ1-2|TRBV3-1/TRBV3-2
TGTGCCAGCAGCCCCGGGACAGGGTTCTATGGCTACACCTTC
CASSPGTGFYGYTF
>-|-|TRBJ1-5|TRBV3-1/TRBV3-2
TGTGCCAGCAGCCAATCCCCGGGCCCGAATCAGCCCCAGCATTTT
CASSQSPGPNQPQHF
>-|-|TRBJ1-6|TRBV16
TGTGCCAGCAGCCAAGGGGGATCACCCCTCCACTTT
CASSQGGSPLHF
>TRBD1|-|TRBJ1-2|TRBV7-9
TGTGCCAGCAGCCCCAGCGGACAGGGGGCGCGAGGCTACACCTTC
CASSPSGQGARGYTF
>-|-|TRBJ2-1|TRBV4-1
TGCGCCAGCAGCCAAGCCGGGCGGACCCGGGGCAACAATGAGCAGTTCTTC
CASSQAGRTRGNNEQFF
>-|once|TRBJ1-1|TRBV7-6
TGTGCCAGCAGCCCAGGCCGGGGTCTGGACACTGAAGCTTTCTTT
CASSPGRGLDTEAFF
>-|-|TRBJ2-3|TRBV19
TGTGCCAGTAGTCCCCGGACGGTTAGCACAGATACGCAGTATTTT
CASSPRTVSTDTQYF
>-|-|TRBJ1-4|TRBV27
TGTGCCAGCAGTTGGAGGGGTGCTAATGAAAAACTGTTTTTT
CASSWRGANEKLFF
>-|-|TRBJ2-6|TRBV6-6
TGTGCCAGCAGTTACTTGGCGCCCGGGGCCAACGTCCTGACTTTC
CASSYLAPGANVLTF
>-|-|TRBJ1-3|TRBV19
TGTGCCAGTAGTATAGGCTACGGTGGAAACACCATATATTTT
CASSIGYGGNTIYF
>TRBD1|-|TRBJ1-1|TRBV11-2
TGTGCCAGCAACTTACAATCCTTCAGGGGGCGAGGGGACACTGAAGCTTTCTTT
CASNLQSFRGRGDTEAFF
>-|-|TRBJ1-6|TRBV19
TGTGCCAGTGATGACAGGAGGCATTCACCCCTCCACTTT
CASDDRRHSPLHF
>TRBD1|once|TRBJ2-1|TRBV4-3
TGCGCCAGCAGCCGGGACAGGGGGCGAGAGCAGTTCTTC
CASSRDRGREQFF
>TRBD1|-|TRBJ1-1|TRBV7-9
TGTGCCAGCAGCACAACCCAGGGGGTGGATACTGAAGCTTTCTTT
CASSTTQGVDTEAFF
>TRBD2|-|TRBJ2-7|TRBV7-9
TGTGCCAGCAGCTTATCGGTGGGACTAGCGGGCTACGAGCAGTACTTC
CASSLSVGLAGYEQYF
>-|-|TRBJ2-7|TRBV28
TGTGCCAGCAGTTTAGGGGGCCAAGCCTACGAGCAGTACTTC
CASSLGGQAYEQYF
>-|-|TRBJ1-2|TRBV5-6
TGTGCCAGCAGCTTGCGGCAGGGCTATGGCTACACCTTC
CASSLRQGYGYTF
>-|-|TRBJ1-5|TRBV6-6
TGTGCCAGCAGTCTCGAATGGGATGGCAATCAGCCCCAGCATTTT
CASSLEWDGNQPQHF
>TRBD1|-|TRBJ1-2|TRBV5-4
TGTGCCAGCGGGACAGGGGGTTACTATGGCTACACCTTC
CASGTGGYYGYTF
>TRBD1|-|TRBJ2-1|TRBV29-1
TGCAGCGTTGGCACAGGGGCAGGAGGTGAGCAGTTCTTC
CSVGTGAGGEQFF
>-|-|TRBJ2-7|TRBV11-2
TGTGCCAGCAGCTTAGATCTCGGGGATATGGACGAGCAGTACTTC
CASSLDLGDMDEQYF
>-|-|TRBJ2-1|TRBV28
TGTGCCAGCAGTTGGGGCTACGGAAATGAGCAGTTCTTC
CASSWGYGNEQFF
>-|-|TRBJ2-5|TRBV5-8
TGTGCCAGCAGCTTCACAGCGTACCAAGAGACCCAGTACTTC
CASSFTAYQETQYF
>-|-|TRBJ2-7|TRBV7-8
TGTGCCAGCAGCCGCTCGACGGCCTACGAGCAGTACTTC
CASSRSTAYEQYF
>-|-|TRBJ1-6|TRBV7-9
TGTGCCAGCAGCTCAATAGCTCGGGGGTATTCACCCCTCCACTTT
CASSSIARGYSPLHF
>-|-|TRBJ2-7|TRBV7-9
TGTGCCAGCAGCTTAGGGGTCGGGAGCTCCTACGAGCAGTACTTC
CASSLGVGSSYEQYF
>-|-|TRBJ2-7|TRBV2
TGTGCCAGCAGTGTAGTCGGTTCCTACGAGCAGTACTTC
CASSVVGSYEQYF
>-|-|TRBJ1-1|TRBV19
TGTGCCAGTAGTAGCGGGGGGGCCCTGAACACTGAAGCTTTCTTT
CASSSGGALNTEAFF
>-|-|TRBJ2-2|TRBV19
TGTGCCAGTAGTATGGGCAGGGTAGGCGGGGAGCTGTTTTTT
CASSMGRVGGELFF
>-|-|TRBJ2-1|TRBV7-2
TGTGCCAGCAGCCGACAGAGGAACAATGAGCAGTTCTTC
CASSRQRNNEQFF
>TRBD2|-|TRBJ2-5|TRBV29-1
TGCAGCGTTGAAGGGGAGGGTGAGACCCAGTACTTC
CSVEGEGETQYF
>-|-|TRBJ2-7|TRBV28
TGTGCCAGCAAAGACAGACATTCTACCTACGAGCAGTACTTC
CASKDRHSTYEQYF
>-|-|TRBJ1-2|TRBV4-2
TGTGCCAGCAGCGGGGGGGTCTTAGCTAACTATGGCTACACCTTC
CASSGGVLANYGYTF
>-|once|TRBJ1-1|TRBV5-6
TGTGCCAGCAGCTTGGGAGGGCTAGGAGACACTGAAGCTTTCTTT
CASSLGGLGDTEAFF
>-|once|TRBJ2-2|TRBV9
TGTGCCAGCAGCCCGGAGGGGGGACCGTCAGGCAGGGAGCTGTTTTTT
CASSPEGGPSGRELFF
>-|-|TRBJ2-7|TRBV30
TGTGCCTGGGCCACCTCCTACGAGCAGTACTTC
CAWATSYEQYF
>-|once|TRBJ1-5|TRBV24-1
TGTGCCACCAGTGATTTACCAGGGGCAACTAGCAATCAGCCCCAGCATTTT
CATSDLPGATSNQPQHF
>TRBD1|-|TRBJ1-1|TRBV19
TGTGCCAGTTTACAGGGGGTGAACACTGAAGCTTTCTTT
CASLQGVNTEAFF
>TRBD1|-|TRBJ1-1|TRBV5-1
TGCGCCAGCAGCTTGGAAGGGACAGCCAACACTGAAGCTTTCTTT
CASSLEGTANTEAFF
>-|-|TRBJ1-1|TRBV13
TGTGCCAGCAGCCCTGGACAGATGAACACTGAAGCTTTCTTT
CASSPGQMNTEAFF
>-|-|TRBJ1-1|TRBV25-1
TGTGCCAGCAGTGAATCCCAGGGGAACACTGAAGCTTTCTTT
CASSESQGNTEAFF
>-|few|TRBJ1-2|TRBV2
TGTGCCAGCAGTTTCGGTCCCTCCTATGGCTACACCTTC
CASSFGPSYGYTF
>-|once|TRBJ1-1|TRBV30
TGTGCCTGGAGGGGACGGGAGGGGGCTGAAGCTTTCTTT
CAWRGREGAEAFF
>-|-|TRBJ2-2|TRBV27
TGTGCCAGCAGGGAGGGCGGGGAGCTGTTTTTT
CASREGGELFF
>-|once|TRBJ2-3|TRBV11-2
TGTGCCAGCAGCCCAAAAGGTTGTGGGGTCCTATGCACAGATACGCAGTATTTT
CASSPKGCGVLCTDTQYF
>-|-|TRBJ2-2|TRBV4-1
TGCGCCAGCAGCCGGGTCAGCGCGGACAACACCGGGGAGCTGTTTTTT
CASSRVSADNTGELFF
>-|-|TRBJ2-1|TRBV5-4
TGTGCCAGCAGCCCAGACGGTGAGCAGTTCTTC
CASSPDGEQFF
>-|-|TRBJ1-2|TRBV5-8
TGTGCCAGCAGGCGGGACCCGGGGCTCTATGGCTACACCTTC
CASRRDPGLYGYTF
>-|-|TRBJ1-6|TRBV18
TGTGCCAGCTCACCACGCTCAGGGAAATATAATTCACCCCTCCACTTT
CASSPRSGKYNSPLHF
>TRBD1|-|TRBJ2-3|TRBV5-1
TGCGCCAGCAGTATCGCGGGACAGGCAGATACGCAGTATTTT
CASSIAGQADTQYF